The TCR beta chain under discussion was sequenced for a study of cytomegalovirus exposure and HLA in healthy donors. About this clone: The antigen is not known.

Study observations and caveats: Among immune exposure information, only CMV serostatus was available. The classifier, whose performance was assessed in both the original and validation cohorts, reportedly diagnosed cytomegalovirus status with high specificity and sensitivity.

This CDR3 region has 14 residues. Germline V gives CDR1 SGHTA, CDR2 FQGNSA. V was clipped by 7 bases and J by 2 bases, with 9 bases between them. The PCR had 60 Vbeta and 13 Jbeta primers. Original analysis: Later reanalysis found roughly 80 million unique TCR beta chains, around 9.9 million of them shared. Assay used: immunoSEQ multiplex PCR; TCRdb lists only in-frame clones, some missing. For V, J and clone size, that table is used; D and trimming come from the DNA. This sample has roughly 140,000 clones, with approximately 78% found just once. The sequencing input was PBMCs. The genes are TRBV7-2 and TRBJ2-6, with D possibly being TRBD1 (5 bases). The sequence was collected from a woman aged 40 to 55 in good health and CMV-seropositive. DNA for the CDR3: TGTGCCAGCACCCTGGGGCCTGGGGCCAACGTCCTGACTTTC. Translation: CASTLGPGANVLTF.